The sequence of this T cell receptor (beta chain) was determined in a study of cytomegalovirus exposure and HLA in healthy donors. This PCR relied on a set of 60 Vbeta primers and 13 Jbeta primers. Generated by immunoSEQ multiplex PCR, the TCRdb table keeps only in-frame clones and is missing some. The sample shows about 140,000 clones, approximately 68% of them seen only once. As for the donors, each was a healthy bone marrow donor. Findings of the study overall: Researchers catalogued some 160 TCR beta chains as cytomegalovirus-associated.

V was shortened by 3 bases and J by 9 bases, with 17 bases between the two germline ends. The CDR3 is 14 amino acids. Germline CDR1 reads MDHEN; CDR2 reads SYDVKM. About this clone itself: Its antigen is unknown.

The chain uses TRBV28 and TRBJ1-1, with a weak D call TRBD1 (5 bases). The TCR comes from a middle-aged man in good health and CMV-seronegative. The material sequenced was PBMCs. The CDR3 reads CASSLLTGAQQAFF. CDR3 nucleotides: TGTGCCAGCAGTTTGCTGACTGGGGCCCAACAAGCTTTCTTT.